These 28 T cell receptor beta chains were all obtained from the same sample, sequenced in a study of T cell repertoires in cytomegalovirus infection. One entry per CDR3 protein, called by TCRdb with MiXCR from the reads. The sample lists around 740,000 distinct CDR3 sequences; 35% to 40% were seen once. Material: PBMCs. Source of these receptors: a human donor in good health (CMV status not recorded). Some clones in this sample may be carry-over from other donors' samples.

The J gene is TRBJ2-3, the V gene TRBV12-3 or TRBV12-4, with D unresolved. Trimming took 0 bases from V and 0 from J, leaving 13 bases between them. The length of the CDR3 is 17 residues. The DNA for the CDR3 is TGTGCCAGCAGTTTAGCGTTCCCAGGATCTAGCACAGATACGCAGTATTTT. Translated, it gives CASSLAFPGSSTDTQYF.

The chain is built from TRBV28 and TRBJ2-7, with 8 bases that match TRBD1. Germline V CDR1 and CDR2: MDHEN, SYDVKM. The CDR3 sequence is 13 residues long. J was trimmed by 5 bases and V by 8 bases; bases with no gene match: 8. The CDR3 coding sequence is TGTGCCAGCGGACAGGGTGGACGGAACGAGCAGTACTTC. Its translation: CASGQGGRNEQYF. The full variable domain, in which reference TRBV28 and TRBJ2-7 provide the parts outside the CDR3, is DVKVTQSSRYLVKRTGEKVFLECVQDMDHENMFWYRQDPGLGLRLIYFSYDVKMKEKGDIPEGYSVSREKKERFSLILESASTNQTSMYLCASGQGGRNEQYFGPGTRLTVT.

The gene calls are TRBV6-1 and TRBJ1-2; the D gene is possibly TRBD1 (5 bases). The CDR3 spans 15 residues. Germline CDR1 is MNHNS and CDR2 is SASEGT. V was trimmed by 6 bases and J by 4 bases, leaving 18 bases between them. CDR3 bases: TGTGCCAGCAGACCGGGGGGGACGAGACGCTATGGCTACACCTTC. Amino acid sequence: CASRPGGTRRYGYTF.

The chain has TRBV6-5 and TRBJ1-4, with D maybe TRBD1 (5 bases). The CDR3 has 14 residues. With 6 bases removed from V and 5 bases from J, the gap between germline ends came to 13 bases. Germline-derived CDR1 and CDR2 are MNHEY and SVGAGI. The CDR3 protein is CASRGWGMNEKLFF. The DNA of the CDR3 is TGTGCCAGCAGAGGATGGGGGATGAATGAAAAACTGTTTTTT.

The chain combines TRBV12-3 or TRBV12-4 with TRBJ1-2; D gene unclear. The CDR3 runs 13 residues. V lost 3 bases to trimming and J lost 3 bases, with 8 bases between them. CDR3: CASSLRHHYGYTF. CDR3 DNA sequence: TGTGCCAGCAGTTTGAGACACCACTATGGCTACACCTTC.

The J gene is TRBJ1-1, the V gene TRBV7-3; 11 bases map to TRBD1. The germline V gene encodes CDR1 SGHTA and CDR2 FQGTGA. The CDR3 covers 14 residues. The ends lost 3 bases at V and 8 bases at J; junction bases unmatched: 5. The CDR3 DNA follows: TGTGCCAGCAGCTTGGACAGGGGGCGATCAGAAGCTTTCTTT. Protein product: CASSLDRGRSEAFF.

The chain links TRBV5-6 to TRBJ1-4; D may be TRBD1 (5 bases). The ends were cut back, 3 bases at V and 10 bases at J, with 13 bases in the middle. The CDR3 is made up of 13 amino acids. Germline CDR1 is SGHDT and CDR2 is YYEEEE. The CDR3 region is CASSSGSGGKLFF. CDR3 in DNA: TGTGCCAGCAGCTCGGGATCGGGGGGAAAACTGTTTTTT.

The chain has TRBV14 and TRBJ2-7; tentative D call: TRBD2 (6 bases). The CDR3 has 15 residues. CDR1 SGHDN and CDR2 FVKESK come from the germline V gene. V gave up 4 bases and J gave up 3 bases, with 16 bases separating them. The CDR3 is CASSPLVGGIYEQYF. CDR3 DNA: TGTGCCAGCAGCCCCCTGGTGGGAGGCATCTACGAGCAGTACTTC.

Notes on this clonotype: An end of the junction does not agree with germline; a read error may underlie this. The chain couples TRBV19 to TRBJ1-5; 9 bases are a match to TRBD1. Germline V CDR1 and CDR2: LNHDA, SQIVND (reference sequence). The CDR3 has 15 amino acids. In nucleotides, the CDR3 is TGTGCCAGTAGTATGGTACAGGGGGCCGGGCAGCCCCGGCATTTT. Translation: CASSMVQGAGQPRHF.

V and J are TRBV7-9 and TRBJ2-7; D is uncertain. The CDR3 is 13 amino acids. CDR1 is SEHNR, CDR2 FQNEAQ, per germline (reference sequence). V lost 8 bases, J lost 1 base, and 12 bases lay in between. The CDR3: CASLQLGSYEQYF. The CDR3 DNA reads TGTGCCAGCCTACAGCTGGGGTCCTACGAGCAGTACTTC.

As regards this clonotype: A junction end diverges from the germline sequence, so it may reflect a read error. The chain has TRBV6-6 and TRBJ2-7, with 11 bases fitting TRBD2. Germline CDR1 MNHNY, CDR2 SVGAGI (reference sequence). This CDR3 spans 18 amino acids. Here the CDR3 DNA reads TGTGCCAGCATCGGTGGGAAGGGGACTAGCGGTCCATTCTACCAGCAGTACTTC. Translated: CASIGGKGTSGPFYQQYF.

This clonotype was found a few times. The chain recombines TRBV28 with TRBJ2-3; tentatively, D is TRBD1 (6 bases). The CDR3 runs to 16 residues. CDR1 MDHEN and CDR2 SYDVKM come from the germline V gene. V lost 5 bases and J 2 bases, leaving 17 bases between the germline ends. CDR3 region: CASSASMTGDTDTQYF. The CDR3 DNA follows: TGTGCCAGCAGTGCCTCGATGACAGGAGACACAGATACGCAGTATTTT.

J is TRBJ1-2 and V is TRBV9; D remains ambiguous. V was pared by 2 bases and J by 8 bases, with 16 bases between. The germline V gene encodes CDR1 SGDLS and CDR2 YYNGEE. The CDR3 contains 14 residues. The chain's CDR3 is CASSVAVNIRGYTF. CDR3 nucleotide sequence: TGTGCCAGCAGCGTCGCTGTCAATATACGGGGCTACACCTTC.

As regards this clonotype: At one of its ends the junction is not consistent with the germline gene, which may arise from a read error. The chain recombines TRBV11-3 with TRBJ2-1, with TRBD2 matching 8 bases. There are 16 residues in the CDR3. CDR1 and CDR2 (germline): SGHNT, YENEEA. The CDR3 bases are TGTGCCAGCAGCCAAAGGTCGGGACTAGTAGACCGGGAGCCGTTCTTC. Residues: CASSQRSGLVDREPFF.

This chain uses TRBV24-1 with TRBJ1-2; 7 nucleotides match TRBD1. V lost 3 bases, J lost 7 bases, and 7 bases stayed unmatched. Germline loops: CDR1 KGHDR, CDR2 SFDVKD. The CDR3 sequence is 14 residues long. CDR3 loop: CATSDPDRDFGYTF. The CDR3 nucleotides read TGTGCCACCAGTGATCCAGACAGGGATTTTGGCTACACCTTC.

In its sample, this clonotype was seen a few times. The chain links TRBV11-2 to TRBJ2-2; D unclear. The CDR3 covers 13 residues. V dropped 8 bases and J dropped 0 bases, with 7 bases sitting between them. Germline V gene sequence: CDR1 SGHAT, CDR2 FQNNGV. CDR3 in DNA: TGTGCCAGCCTGACCGCGAACACCGGGGAGCTGTTTTTT. Encoded protein: CASLTANTGELFF.

The chain recombines TRBV5-1 with TRBJ2-4, with D maybe TRBD1 (5 bases). V was clipped by 6 bases and J by 5 bases, with 18 bases between them. CDR1 SGHRS and CDR2 YFSETQ come from the germline V gene. CDR3 length: 15 amino acids. This chain's CDR3 is CASIVGRGEENIQYF. As DNA, the CDR3 is TGCGCCAGCATCGTTGGTAGGGGTGAGGAAAACATTCAGTACTTC.

V usage is TRBV7-9 and J usage is TRBJ2-3, with D possibly being TRBD2 (5 bases). CDR3 length: 17 amino acids. Germline CDR1 is SEHNR and CDR2 is FQNEAQ (reference sequence). V shed 2 bases and J shed 6 bases, with 21 bases lying between them. The CDR3 loop is CASSLPDRGPSRDTQYF. CDR3 in DNA: TGTGCCAGCAGCTTACCAGATCGGGGTCCGAGTCGGGATACGCAGTATTTT.

The V gene is TRBV28, the J gene TRBJ2-7; TRBD1 or TRBD2 may be the D gene (5 bases each). From germline, CDR1 is MDHEN and CDR2 SYDVKM. The CDR3 is made up of 16 amino acids. Trimming removed 7 bases from V and 1 base from J, with 20 bases in between. The CDR3 DNA reads TGTGCCAGCACCCCAAGGCCGGGGCAGACATCCTACGAGCAGTACTTC. It yields the protein CASTPRPGQTSYEQYF.

V gene TRBV5-1 combines with J gene TRBJ1-1; 9 bases align to TRBD1. Germline CDR1 is SGHRS and CDR2 is YFSETQ. The CDR3 runs 16 residues. The ends lost 6 bases at V and 0 bases at J; junction bases unmatched: 9. CDR3 in amino acids: CASNPRQGGLNTEAFF. In DNA, the CDR3 is TGCGCCAGCAACCCCAGACAGGGGGGCCTGAACACTGAAGCTTTCTTT.

The CDR3 region has the DNA TGCGCCAGCAGCTTGGAGGCAGGGGTGACAGATACGCAGTATTTT. Translated, it gives CASSLEAGVTDTQYF. The chain joins TRBV5-1 to TRBJ2-3; D may be TRBD1 (6 bases). Trimming stripped 0 bases from V and 3 bases from J, with 11 bases between. The CDR3 contains 15 residues. Germline-derived CDR1 and CDR2 are SGHRS and YFSETQ. The full variable domain, in which reference TRBV5-1 and TRBJ2-3 provide the parts outside the CDR3, is KAGVTQTPRYLIKTRGQQVTLSCSPISGHRSVSWYQQTPGQGLQFLFEYFSETQRNKGNFPGRFSGRQFSNSRSEMNVSTLELGDSALYLCASSLEAGVTDTQYFGPGTRLTVL.

The V call is TRBV20-1, the J call TRBJ1-3; D ambiguous. V lost 2 bases to trimming and J lost 4 bases, with 9 bases between them. CDR3 length: 13 amino acids. Germline assignment: CDR1 DFQATT and CDR2 SNEGSKA (reference sequence). CDR3 nucleotide sequence: TGCAGTGCTAGAAAGGAGGAAGGAAACACCATATATTTT. It translates to CSARKEEGNTIYF.

This clonotype was seen more than once but under ten times. The chain links TRBV5-6 to TRBJ2-7; perhaps TRBD1 as D (5 bases). With 5 bases removed from V and 1 base from J, the gap between germline ends came to 16 bases. CDR3 length equals 15 residues. Germline assignment: CDR1 SGHDT and CDR2 YYEEEE. The CDR3 region is CASSSGPSTSYEQYF. The DNA for the CDR3 is TGTGCCAGCAGTTCAGGGCCGTCAACATCCTACGAGCAGTACTTC. The entire variable domain, with the rest obtained from reference TRBV5-6 and TRBJ2-7, is as follows: DAGVTQSPTHLIKTRGQQVTLRCSPKSGHDTVSWYQQALGQGPQFIFQYYEEEERQRGNFPDRFSGHQFPNYSSELNVNALLLGDSALYLCASSSGPSTSYEQYFGPGTRLTVT.

In this sample, this clonotype turned up a few times. The J gene is TRBJ1-5, the V gene TRBV5-6; the match to TRBD1 covers 9 bases. This CDR3 contains 15 residues. Germline assignment: CDR1 SGHDT and CDR2 YYEEEE. Unmatched junction bases numbered 6, after V lost 2 bases and J lost 6 bases. The CDR3 DNA follows: TGTGCCAGCAGCTTTTCGACAGGGGGTGGTCAGCCCCAGCATTTT. Its protein product is CASSFSTGGGQPQHF.

This clonotype appeared once. The rearrangement links TRBV5-5 to TRBJ1-1; 9 bases agree with TRBD1. The germline V gene encodes CDR1 SGHKS and CDR2 YYEKEE (reference sequence). CDR3 length: 15 residues. J gave up 5 bases and V 5 bases, and 10 bases lay outside the gene matches. The CDR3 sequence: CASSSSPGQGTEAFF. For the CDR3, the DNA is TGTGCCAGCAGTTCCTCGCCGGGACAGGGTACTGAAGCTTTCTTT.

This chain uses TRBV5-1 with TRBJ2-7, with no clear D. V was trimmed by 0 bases and J by 1 base, leaving 11 bases between them. CDR1 is SGHRS, CDR2 YFSETQ, per germline. This CDR3 has 15 amino acids. The CDR3 here is CASSLDPATSYEQYF. CDR3 coding DNA: TGCGCCAGCAGCTTGGACCCAGCTACTTCCTACGAGCAGTACTTC.

Ten or more counts support this clonotype. V and J are TRBV7-2 and TRBJ2-1; the D is unclear. Trimming stripped 0 bases from V and 3 bases from J, with 9 bases between. This CDR3 is built from 15 residues. Germline V CDR1 and CDR2: SGHTA, FQGNSA. CDR3: CASSLAFSHYNEQFF. The CDR3 region has the DNA TGTGCCAGCAGCTTAGCCTTTAGCCACTACAATGAGCAGTTCTTC.

This chain connects TRBV27 to TRBJ2-1; 7 bases are shared with TRBD2. This CDR3 spans 15 amino acids. V gave up 3 bases and J gave up 1 base; unmatched junction bases: 3. Germline V lookup: CDR1 MNHEY, CDR2 SMNVEV (reference sequence). CDR3 sequence: CASSFSLASYNEQFF. CDR3 sequence (DNA): TGTGCCAGCAGTTTTTCACTAGCGTCCTACAATGAGCAGTTCTTC.